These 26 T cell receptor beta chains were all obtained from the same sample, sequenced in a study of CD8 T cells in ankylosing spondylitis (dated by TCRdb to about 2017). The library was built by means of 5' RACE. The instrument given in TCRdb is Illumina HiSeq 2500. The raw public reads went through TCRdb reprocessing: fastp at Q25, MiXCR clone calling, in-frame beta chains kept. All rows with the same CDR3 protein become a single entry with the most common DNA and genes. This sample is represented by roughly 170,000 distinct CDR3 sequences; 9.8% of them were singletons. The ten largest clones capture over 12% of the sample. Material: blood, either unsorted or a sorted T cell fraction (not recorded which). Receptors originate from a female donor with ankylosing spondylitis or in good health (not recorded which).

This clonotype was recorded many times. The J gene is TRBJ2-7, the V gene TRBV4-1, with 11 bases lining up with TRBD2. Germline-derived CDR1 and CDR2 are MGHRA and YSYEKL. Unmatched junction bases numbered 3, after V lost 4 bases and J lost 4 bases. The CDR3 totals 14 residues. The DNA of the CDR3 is TGCGCCAGCAGCCTACTAGCGGGAGAGTACGAGCAGTACTTC. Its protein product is CASSLLAGEYEQYF.

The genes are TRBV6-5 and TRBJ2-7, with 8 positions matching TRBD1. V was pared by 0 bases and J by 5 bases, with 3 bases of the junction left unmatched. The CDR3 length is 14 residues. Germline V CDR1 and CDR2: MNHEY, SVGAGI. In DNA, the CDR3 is TGTGCCAGCAGTTACTCGGGACAGGATGACGAGCAGTACTTC. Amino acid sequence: CASSYSGQDDEQYF.

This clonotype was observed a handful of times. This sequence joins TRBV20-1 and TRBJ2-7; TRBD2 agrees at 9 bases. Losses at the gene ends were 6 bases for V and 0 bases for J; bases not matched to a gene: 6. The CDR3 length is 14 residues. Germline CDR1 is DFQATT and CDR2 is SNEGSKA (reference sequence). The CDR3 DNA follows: TGCAGTGCCGTAAGCGGGAGGAGCTCCTACGAGCAGTACTTC. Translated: CSAVSGRSSYEQYF.

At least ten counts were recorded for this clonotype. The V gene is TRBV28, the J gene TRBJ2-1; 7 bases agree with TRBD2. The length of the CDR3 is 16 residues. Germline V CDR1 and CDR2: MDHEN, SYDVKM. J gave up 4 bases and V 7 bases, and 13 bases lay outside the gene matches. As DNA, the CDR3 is TGTGCCAGCAAACCTACCCTAGCGGACCTATACAATGAGCAGTTCTTC. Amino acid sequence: CASKPTLADLYNEQFF.

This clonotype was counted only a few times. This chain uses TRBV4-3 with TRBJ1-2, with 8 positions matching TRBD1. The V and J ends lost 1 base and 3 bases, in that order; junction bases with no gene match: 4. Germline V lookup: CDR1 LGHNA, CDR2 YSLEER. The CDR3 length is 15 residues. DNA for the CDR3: TGCGCCAGCAGCCAAGCCAGGACAGGGTACTATGGCTACACCTTC. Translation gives CASSQARTGYYGYTF.

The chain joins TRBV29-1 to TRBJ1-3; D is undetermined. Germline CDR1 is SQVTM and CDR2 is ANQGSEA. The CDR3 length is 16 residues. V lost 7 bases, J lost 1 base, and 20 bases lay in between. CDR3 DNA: TGCAGCGCCGAGACGTGGGCCGCGGGGTCTGGAAACACCATATATTTT. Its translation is CSAETWAAGSGNTIYF.

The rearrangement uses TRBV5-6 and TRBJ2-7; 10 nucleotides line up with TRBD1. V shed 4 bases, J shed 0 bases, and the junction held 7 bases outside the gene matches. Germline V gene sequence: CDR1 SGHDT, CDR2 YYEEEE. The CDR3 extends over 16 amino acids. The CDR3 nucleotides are TGTGCCAGCAGCACCCGGGACAGGGGTCCCTCCTACGAGCAGTACTTC. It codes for CASSTRDRGPSYEQYF.

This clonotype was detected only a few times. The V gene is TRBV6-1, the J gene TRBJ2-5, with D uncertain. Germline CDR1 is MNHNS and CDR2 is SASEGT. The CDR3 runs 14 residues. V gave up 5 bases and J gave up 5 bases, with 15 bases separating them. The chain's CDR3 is CASSTVTAWETQYF. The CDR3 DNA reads TGTGCCAGCAGTACCGTCACCGCCTGGGAGACCCAGTACTTC.

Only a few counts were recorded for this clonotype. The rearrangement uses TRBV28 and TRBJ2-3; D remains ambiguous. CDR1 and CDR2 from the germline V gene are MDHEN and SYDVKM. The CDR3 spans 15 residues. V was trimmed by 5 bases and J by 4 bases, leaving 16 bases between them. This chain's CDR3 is CASSLTQASADTQYF. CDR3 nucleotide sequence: TGTGCCAGCAGTCTCACCCAGGCCAGTGCAGATACGCAGTATTTT.

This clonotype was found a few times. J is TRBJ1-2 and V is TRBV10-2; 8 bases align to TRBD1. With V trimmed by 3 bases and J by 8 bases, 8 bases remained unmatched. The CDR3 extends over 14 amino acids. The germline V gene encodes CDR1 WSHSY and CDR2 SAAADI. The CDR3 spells CASSEATGDSGYTF. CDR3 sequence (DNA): TGCGCCAGCAGTGAAGCGACAGGGGATAGCGGCTACACCTTC.

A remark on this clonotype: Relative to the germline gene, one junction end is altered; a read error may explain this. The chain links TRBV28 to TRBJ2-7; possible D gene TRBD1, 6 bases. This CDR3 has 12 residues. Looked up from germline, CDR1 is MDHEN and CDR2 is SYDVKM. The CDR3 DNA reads TGTGCCAGCAGTTTGGACAGCCCGCTGGTTCACTTC. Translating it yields CASSLDSPLVHF.

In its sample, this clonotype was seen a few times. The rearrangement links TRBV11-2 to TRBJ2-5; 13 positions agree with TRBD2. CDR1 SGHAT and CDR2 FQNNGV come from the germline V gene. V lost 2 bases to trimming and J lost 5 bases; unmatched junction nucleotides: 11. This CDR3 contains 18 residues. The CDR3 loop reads CASSLRPGLAGSRETQYF. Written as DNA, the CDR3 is TGTGCCAGCAGCTTAAGACCGGGACTAGCGGGATCTCGCGAGACCCAGTACTTC.

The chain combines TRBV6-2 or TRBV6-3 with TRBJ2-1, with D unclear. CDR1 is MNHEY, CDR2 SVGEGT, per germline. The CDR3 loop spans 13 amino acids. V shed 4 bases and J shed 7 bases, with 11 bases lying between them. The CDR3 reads CASSSAGPNEQFF. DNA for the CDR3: TGTGCCAGCAGTTCGGCAGGTCCAAATGAGCAGTTCTTC.

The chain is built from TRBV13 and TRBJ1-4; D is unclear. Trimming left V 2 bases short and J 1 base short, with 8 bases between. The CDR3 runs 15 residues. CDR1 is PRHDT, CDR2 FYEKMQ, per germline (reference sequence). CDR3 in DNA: TGTGCCAGCAGCTTATCTAGAGGAACTAATGAAAAACTGTTTTTT. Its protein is CASSLSRGTNEKLFF. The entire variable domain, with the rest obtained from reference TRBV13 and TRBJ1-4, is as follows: AAGVIQSPRHLIKEKRETATLKCYPIPRHDTVYWYQQGPGQDPQFLISFYEKMQSDKGSIPDRFSAQQFSDYHSELNMSSLELGDSALYFCASSLSRGTNEKLFFGSGTQLSVL.

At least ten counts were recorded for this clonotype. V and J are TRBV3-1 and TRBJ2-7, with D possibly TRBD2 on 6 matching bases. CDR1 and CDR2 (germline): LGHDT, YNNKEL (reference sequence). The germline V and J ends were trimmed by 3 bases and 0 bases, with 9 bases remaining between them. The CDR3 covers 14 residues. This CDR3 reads CASSHGTHSYEQYF. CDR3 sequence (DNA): TGTGCCAGCAGCCACGGGACTCACTCCTACGAGCAGTACTTC.

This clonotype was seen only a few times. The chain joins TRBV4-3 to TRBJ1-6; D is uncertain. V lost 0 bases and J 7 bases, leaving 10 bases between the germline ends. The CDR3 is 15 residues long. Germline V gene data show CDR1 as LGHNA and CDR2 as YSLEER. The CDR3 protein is CASSQDRALNSPLHF. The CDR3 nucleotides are TGCGCCAGCAGCCAAGATCGAGCCCTGAATTCACCCCTCCACTTT.

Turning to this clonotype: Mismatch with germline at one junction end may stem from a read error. CDR3 in DNA: TGCGGCAGCAGCTTGGCCGGGGGAACAGCTCCCACGCGGGAGCTGTTTTTT. Translating it yields CGSSLAGGTAPTRELFF. The J gene is TRBJ2-2, the V gene TRBV5-1; D might be TRBD2 (6 bases). This CDR3 contains 17 residues. Looked up from germline, CDR1 is SGHRS and CDR2 is YFSETQ.

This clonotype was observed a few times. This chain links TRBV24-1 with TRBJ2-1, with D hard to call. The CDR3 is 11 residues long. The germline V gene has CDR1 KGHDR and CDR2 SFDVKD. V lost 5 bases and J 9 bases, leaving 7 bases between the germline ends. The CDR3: CATSGGREQFF. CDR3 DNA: TGTGCCACCAGTGGGGGTCGTGAGCAGTTCTTC.

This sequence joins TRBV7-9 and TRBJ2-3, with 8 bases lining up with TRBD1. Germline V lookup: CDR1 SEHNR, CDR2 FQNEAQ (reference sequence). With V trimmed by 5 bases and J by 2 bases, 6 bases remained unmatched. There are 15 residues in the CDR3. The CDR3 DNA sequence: TGTGCCAGCAGCCAAGACAGGGGTATCACAGATACGCAGTATTTT. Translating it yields CASSQDRGITDTQYF. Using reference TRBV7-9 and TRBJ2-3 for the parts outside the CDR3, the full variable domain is DTGVSQNPRHKITKRGQNVTFRCDPISEHNRLYWYRQTLGQGPEFLTYFQNEAQLEKSRLLSDRFSAERPKGSFSTLEIQRTEQGDSAMYLCASSQDRGITDTQYFGPGTRLTVL.

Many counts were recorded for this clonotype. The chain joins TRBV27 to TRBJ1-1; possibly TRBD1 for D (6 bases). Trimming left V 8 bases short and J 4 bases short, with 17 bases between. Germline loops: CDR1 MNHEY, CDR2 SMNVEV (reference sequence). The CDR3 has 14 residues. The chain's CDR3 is CASASQGLTTEAFF. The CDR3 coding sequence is TGTGCCAGCGCGAGCCAGGGGTTGACCACTGAAGCTTTCTTT.

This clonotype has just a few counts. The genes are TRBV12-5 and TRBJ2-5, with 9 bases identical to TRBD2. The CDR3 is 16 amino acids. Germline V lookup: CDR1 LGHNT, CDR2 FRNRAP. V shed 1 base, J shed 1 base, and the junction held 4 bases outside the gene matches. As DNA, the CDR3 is TGTGCTAGTGGTTTGGGCCTAGCGGGACCCCAAGAGACCCAGTACTTC. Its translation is CASGLGLAGPQETQYF.

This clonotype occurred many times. The CDR3 sequence: CASSQEGRYQETQYF. DNA of the CDR3: TGCGCCAGCAGCCAAGAGGGAAGGTACCAAGAGACCCAGTACTTC. The gene calls are TRBV4-3 and TRBJ2-5; no clear D. Deletions cut 0 bases from V and 0 bases from J, with 8 bases between. The CDR3 is made up of 15 amino acids. Germline CDR1 LGHNA, CDR2 YSLEER.

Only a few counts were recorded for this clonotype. The CDR3 loop reads CASPEIAGESDTQYF. The CDR3 nucleotides are TGTGCCAGCCCAGAAATAGCGGGAGAGTCAGATACGCAGTATTTT. The V gene is TRBV6-1, the J gene TRBJ2-3, with 9 bases that match TRBD2. Germline V gives CDR1 MNHNS, CDR2 SASEGT. CDR3 length: 15 amino acids. V dropped 8 bases and J dropped 4; count of bases not matched to a gene: 10.

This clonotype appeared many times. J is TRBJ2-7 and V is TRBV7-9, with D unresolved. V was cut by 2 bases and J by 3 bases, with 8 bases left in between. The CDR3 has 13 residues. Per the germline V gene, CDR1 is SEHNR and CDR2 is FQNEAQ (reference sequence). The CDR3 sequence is CASSLTQNYEQYF. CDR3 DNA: TGTGCCAGCAGCTTAACACAGAACTACGAGCAGTACTTC. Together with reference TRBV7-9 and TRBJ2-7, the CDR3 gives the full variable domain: DTGVSQNPRHKITKRGQNVTFRCDPISEHNRLYWYRQTLGQGPEFLTYFQNEAQLEKSRLLSDRFSAERPKGSFSTLEIQRTEQGDSAMYLCASSLTQNYEQYFGPGTRLTVT.

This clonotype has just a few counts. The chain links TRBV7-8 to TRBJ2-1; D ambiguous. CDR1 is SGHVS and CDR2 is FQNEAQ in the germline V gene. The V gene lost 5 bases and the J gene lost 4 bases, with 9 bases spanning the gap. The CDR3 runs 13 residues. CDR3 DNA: TGTGCCAGCAGCGGGATAGGGTACAATGAGCAGTTCTTC. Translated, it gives CASSGIGYNEQFF.

CDR3: CASSLGTETTNEKLFF. For the CDR3, the DNA is TGTGCCAGCAGCTTAGGAACAGAAACAACTAATGAAAAACTGTTTTTT. The chain uses TRBV7-9 and TRBJ1-4; D remains ambiguous. Germline V CDR1 and CDR2: SEHNR, FQNEAQ (reference sequence). The V gene lost 1 base and the J gene lost 0 bases, with 9 bases spanning the gap. This CDR3 comprises 16 residues.